These T cell receptor beta chains were read from a single sample in a study of OX40 agonist ivuxolimab in advanced cancers. Measured with immunoSEQ multiplex PCR; TCRdb has only the in-frame clones, and not every one. The data contain some 50,000 clones, about nine tenths of them singletons. This specimen was CD4+ or CD8+ T cells sorted from blood, taken in a trial of the OX40 agonist ivuxolimab. The receptor set was obtained from an adult with an advanced solid tumor such as melanoma, head and neck, liver or kidney cancer. Both conserved end residues are part of each CDR3. Each record gives: clone size, D gene, J gene, V gene, CDR3 protein. The D gene is left open where the match is weak. Clone size is shown for a subset of rows, as once, few, many or a class of expanded clone.

NA | NA | TRBJ2-3 | TRBV6-6 | CASSYAGTGTDTQYF
NA | NA | TRBJ2-3 | TRBV28 | CASNEEVLTDTQYF
NA | NA | TRBJ2-6 | TRBV28 | CASSLYGSGANVLTF
NA | NA | TRBJ1-5 | TRBV28 | CASSLLRQVNQPQHF
NA | NA | TRBJ1-2 | TRBV6-1 | CASSASIAAANYGYTF
once | TRBD1 | TRBJ1-5 | TRBV28 | CASSFGQGLNQPQHF
once | TRBD1 | TRBJ2-5 | TRBV28 | CASSKPGQGRETQYF
NA | NA | TRBJ1-1 | TRBV7-2 | CASSLEVNTEAFF
NA | NA | TRBJ2-1 | TRBV27 | CASSPLWRDNEQFF
NA | NA | TRBJ1-4 | TRBV9 | CASSVGLGPDEKLFF
few | NA | TRBJ2-1 | TRBV6-5 | CASSYSRNNEQFF
NA | TRBD2 | TRBJ2-1 | TRBV19 | CASSSAGDYNEQFF
NA | TRBD1 | TRBJ2-1 | TRBV7-2 | CASDMWGQAYNEQFF
NA | NA | TRBJ2-1 | TRBV14 | CASSSGDGFNEQFF
NA | NA | TRBJ2-2 | TRBV4-3 | CASSQAPTANTGELFF
NA | NA | TRBJ2-7 | TRBV28 | CASNPGTYEQYF
NA | TRBD1 | TRBJ1-4 | TRBV13 | CASSLVGQGIVNEKLFF
NA | TRBD1 | TRBJ2-7 | TRBV4-1 | CASSQDIPGGKYEQYF
NA | TRBD1 | TRBJ1-4 | TRBV10-3 | CAISDPGQTNEKLFF
NA | NA | TRBJ2-1 | TRBV7-9 | CASSPGTPMAFF
NA | TRBD2 | TRBJ2-1 | TRBV19 | CASSIELAVDEQFF
once | NA | TRBJ2-7 | TRBV9 | CASSVETGTIYEQYF
NA | NA | TRBJ1-1 | TRBV6-5 | CASSSSGRTEAFF
NA | TRBD1 | TRBJ1-2 | TRBV25-1 | CASSEYGTGPGGYTF
NA | NA | TRBJ1-1 | TRBV4-1 | CASSQTRQSEAFF
NA | NA | TRBJ2-2 | TRBV4-3 | CASSQETGEGYAGELFF